Listed below are T cell receptor beta chains from one sample, sequenced in a study of a mutant IDH1 vaccine in newly diagnosed glioma. This table comes from immunoSEQ multiplex PCR, and its TCRdb copy is limited to in-frame clones, with some not included. The repertoire holds roughly 120,000 clones, with roughly 75% as singletons. Their antigens remain unidentified. The sample here was PBMCs, taken from a glioma patient whose treatment included an IDH1 peptide vaccine. The origin of the receptors is a man aged 40-49 years with glioma. CDR3s leave out the opening cysteine and the closing phenylalanine or tryptophan. Fields, in order: V gene, CDR3 protein.

TRBV29-1 SVVLWENTEAF
TRBV7-2 ASSLGLGHNSPLH
TRBV5-1 ASSLVDSKNTEAF
TRBV28 ASQDRPRNTEAF
TRBV2 ASYRDGETQY
TRBV11-1 ASSDTREQY
TRBV15 ATSRDWGEGSYEQY
TRBV9 ASSPGRGENIQY
TRBV9 ASSTGLFNGYT
TRBV11-2 ASSQGLAGTYEQY
TRBV25-1 ASRSVGTANSPLH
TRBV29-1 SVIGRGLETQY
TRBV29-1 SVGEQGKGDYGYT
TRBV6-6 ASSTTAPNYGYT
TRBV6-5 ASSSGDQTPLH
TRBV4-3 ASSQDAGGAYTYEQY
TRBV4-1 ASSQDRRTGVSGANVLT
TRBV29-1 SVDQKGRGRNYGYT
TRBV4-3 ASSLGQGGEKLF
TRBV7-2 ASSLLPGQFNTDTQY
TRBV6-1 ASRVLGKARETQY
TRBV6-6 ASSYSNFGEAF
TRBV6-1 ASSPGQNLYEQY
TRBV7-9 ASSHRSDSGANVLT
TRBV2 ASSAGTVSWPQH
TRBV30 ASRAPQGEQY
TRBV4-2 ASSPGTAEAF
TRBV9 ASSVGGGNTIY
TRBV7-2 ASSSTGRTIY
TRBV19 ASSPRTSGSVYEQY
TRBV10-3 AISELGNEQY
TRBV7-2 ASSLGGGRAEAF
TRBV18 ASSQDRGGETQY
TRBV27 ASSGDQGYYGYT
TRBV10-3 ASHSGTGGIEQY
TRBV28 ASRSSLTSSGANVLT
TRBV19 ASSIDSEETQY
TRBV9 ASSGGGAGYNEQF
TRBV4-2 ASSQEGWEPTYNEQF
TRBV6-1 ASSRGGPQETQY
TRBV4-1 ASSQEDRLSGNTIY
TRBV11-2 ASSRLTGRTNEKLF
TRBV29-1 SVESWTSGNQETQY
TRBV5-1 ASSGTGVYEQY
TRBV5-4 ASSAQGSNQPQH
TRBV7-8 ASSLGATGANYGYT
TRBV25-1 ASSDPGLGLETQY
TRBV7-9 ASSAGAGVTKNIQY
TRBV14 ASSSQGFGYT
TRBV15 ATRRGNTGELF
TRBV15 ATSVYGTSGRYEQF
TRBV5-6 ASSLVVDHETQY
TRBV19 ASSSTGNTEAF